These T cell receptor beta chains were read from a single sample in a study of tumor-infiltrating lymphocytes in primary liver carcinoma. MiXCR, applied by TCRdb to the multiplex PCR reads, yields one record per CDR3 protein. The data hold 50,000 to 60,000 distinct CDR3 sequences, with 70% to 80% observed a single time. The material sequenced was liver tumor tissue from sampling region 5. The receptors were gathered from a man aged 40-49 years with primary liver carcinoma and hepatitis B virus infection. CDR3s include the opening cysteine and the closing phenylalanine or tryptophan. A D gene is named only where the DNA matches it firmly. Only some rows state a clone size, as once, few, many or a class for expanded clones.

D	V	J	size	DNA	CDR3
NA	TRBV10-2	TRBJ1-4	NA	TGCGCCAGCACGGGGGTGTGTGAAAAACTCTTTTTT	CASTGVCEKLFF
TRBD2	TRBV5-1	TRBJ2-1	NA	TGTGCCAGCAGCTCGACGGGACTAGCTGAGCAGCTCTTC	CASSSTGLAEQLF
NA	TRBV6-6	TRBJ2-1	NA	TGTGCCAGCAGTCTAACCGGGGCAGGGGTCAATGAGCAGTTCTTC	CASSLTGAGVNEQFF
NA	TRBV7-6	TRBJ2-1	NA	TGTGCCAGCAGGAACGGCGGTTTCTTCAATGAGCAGTTCTTC	CASRNGGFFNEQFF
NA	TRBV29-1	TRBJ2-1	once	TGCAGCGTTGTGTACAGAGTGGCATCCGCATACAATGAGCAGTTCTTC	CSVVYRVASAYNEQFF
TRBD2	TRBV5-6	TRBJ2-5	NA	TGTGTCAGCAACAAAGCGGGAGTCGAGACCCAGCACTTC	CVSNKAGVETQHF
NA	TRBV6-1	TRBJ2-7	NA	TGTGCCAGCAGGGGAGGCCCGGGCATTTTCTACGAGCAGCACTTC	CASRGGPGIFYEQHF
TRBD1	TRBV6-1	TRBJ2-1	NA	TGTGTCAACAGTGAAAACCCCGGGACAGGCTACAATGAGCAGTTCTTC	CVNSENPGTGYNEQFF
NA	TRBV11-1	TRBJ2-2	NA	TGTGCCAGCAGCTATACAGGACCTCTCCCCGGGGGGCTGTTTTTT	CASSYTGPLPGGLFF
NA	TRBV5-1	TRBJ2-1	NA	TGCACCAGCAGCTTGATTGAAAGTGACTACAATGAGCAGTTCTTC	CTSSLIESDYNEQFF
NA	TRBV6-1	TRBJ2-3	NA	TGTGTCAGCATGATGGGCAGGGGGGCAGATACCCAGTATTTT	CVSMMGRGADTQYF
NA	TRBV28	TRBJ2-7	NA	TGTGCCAGCAGCTGGGACCGCGCCTACGAGCGGTACTTC	CASSWDRAYERYF
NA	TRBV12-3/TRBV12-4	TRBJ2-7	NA	TGTCCCAGCAGTTTGAGATACGAGCAGTACTTC	CPSSLRYEQYF
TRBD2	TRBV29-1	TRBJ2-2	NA	TGCAGCGTTGGGACTAGAGCGGCGAATACCGGGGAGCTGTATTTT	CSVGTRAANTGELYF
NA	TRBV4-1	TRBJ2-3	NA	TGTGCCAGCAACCAAAACTCGGATACGCATTATTTT	CASNQNSDTHYF
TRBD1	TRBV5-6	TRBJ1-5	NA	TGCGCCAGCAGCTACGCACAGGGGATTCAGCCCCAGCATTTT	CASSYAQGIQPQHF
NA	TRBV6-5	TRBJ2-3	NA	TGTGCCAGCAGTTTAAACTGGGGTACAGATACGCAGTATTTT	CASSLNWGTDTQYF
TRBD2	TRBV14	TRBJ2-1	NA	TGTACTAGCAGTGCCGTAGCGGGATGGGCAAACAATGAGCAGTTCTTC	CTSSAVAGWANNEQFF
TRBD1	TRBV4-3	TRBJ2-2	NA	TGCGCCAGCAGCCAAGTAGGGGGCATCGGTGAGCTGTTTTTT	CASSQVGGIGELFF
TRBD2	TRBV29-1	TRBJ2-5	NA	TGCAGCGTCAATAGCGGGGCTCAAGAGTCCCATTACTTC	CSVNSGAQESHYF
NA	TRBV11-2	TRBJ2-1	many	TGTGCCAGCAGCTTAGAGGCTAGTTGGTCGCAGTTCTTC	CASSLEASWSQFF
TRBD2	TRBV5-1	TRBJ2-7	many	TGCGCCAGCAGCGTAGCGGGAGGGGAGTCGGAGCAGTACTTC	CASSVAGGESEQYF
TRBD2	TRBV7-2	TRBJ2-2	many	TGTGCCAGCAGCTTAGGAGCGGGAGGGACCGGGGAGCTGTTTTTT	CASSLGAGGTGELFF
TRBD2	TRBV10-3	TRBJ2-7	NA	TGTGCCATCAGTGCTGGGCGGGGGACTAGCGGTTACGAGCAGTACTTC	CAISAGRGTSGYEQYF
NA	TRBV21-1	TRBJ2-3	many	TGTGCCAGCATCCTTATAGCGGAGCGCACAGATACGCAGTATTTT	CASILIAERTDTQYF